The clone carrying this T cell receptor beta chain has more than one count but fewer than ten. Antigen specificity is unknown. The record originates from a study of post-analysis software for immune sequencing data. Study-wide points: Controls had lower frequencies than patients of 4 or 5 TRBV segments, which included TRBV5-6, TRBV5-1 and TRBV20-1.

Built from TCR beta cDNA, the libraries had unique molecular identifiers in them. Input of roughly 1 to 11 million T cells yielded approximately 500,000 cDNA molecules. TCRdb reanalysed the PCR reads using MiXCR and keeps one entry per CDR3 protein. The sample lists fewer than 850,000 distinct CDR3 sequences, roughly 29% occurring once. Germline assignment: CDR1 MNHEY and CDR2 SVGAGI. V was shortened by 0 bases and J by 1 base, with 3 bases between the two germline ends. The CDR3 has 14 amino acids. The receptor was derived from a girl between 5 and 17 years old with multiple sclerosis. The J gene is TRBJ2-2, the V gene TRBV6-5, with D uncertain. Sequences were obtained from blood. The DNA of the CDR3 is TGTGCCAGCAGTTACTCTTTGAACACCGGGGAGCTGTTTTTT. It is translated as CASSYSLNTGELFF.